This is a list of T cell receptor beta chains from one sample in a study of OX40 agonist ivuxolimab in advanced cancers. Using immunoSEQ multiplex PCR, the repertoire was profiled, and TCRdb retains in-frame clones only, with some absent. The sample holds over 55,000 clones, approximately 91% seen once. Sequences were derived from CD4+ or CD8+ T cells sorted from blood, sampled in a trial of the OX40 agonist ivuxolimab. The receptors originated from an adult with an advanced solid tumor such as melanoma, head and neck, liver or kidney cancer. CDR3s include the opening cysteine and the closing phenylalanine or tryptophan. A D gene is named only where the DNA matches it firmly. The size of a clone is reported for some rows only, either as once, few or many, or as a class for expanded clones.

j_call: TRBJ1-5; d_call: .; clone_size: .; v_call: TRBV10-3; cdr3_aa: CAISESKDQPQHF; cdr3_nt: TGTGCCATCAGTGAGTCTAAGGATCAGCCCCAGCATTTT
j_call: TRBJ2-3; d_call: .; clone_size: .; v_call: TRBV7-6; cdr3_aa: CASSLFWDSTDTQYF; cdr3_nt: TGTGCCAGCAGCTTATTTTGGGACAGCACAGATACGCAGTATTTT
j_call: TRBJ2-7; d_call: TRBD1; clone_size: .; v_call: TRBV7-9; cdr3_aa: CASSVITGTGSYEQYF; cdr3_nt: TGTGCCAGCAGCGTGATTACCGGGACAGGGTCCTACGAGCAGTACTTC
j_call: TRBJ1-1; d_call: TRBD1; clone_size: .; v_call: TRBV28; cdr3_aa: CASSLRGQGAFNTEAFF; cdr3_nt: TGTGCCAGCAGTTTGCGGGGACAGGGGGCTTTTAACACTGAAGCTTTCTTT
j_call: TRBJ1-5; d_call: .; clone_size: once; v_call: TRBV27; cdr3_aa: CASSLKPNQPQHF; cdr3_nt: TGTGCCAGCAGTTTGAAGCCTAATCAGCCCCAGCATTTT
j_call: TRBJ1-3; d_call: .; clone_size: once; v_call: TRBV28; cdr3_aa: CASSAPRQSSGNTIYF; cdr3_nt: TGTGCCAGCAGCGCACCTAGACAGAGCTCTGGAAACACCATATATTTT
j_call: TRBJ1-1; d_call: .; clone_size: few; v_call: TRBV19; cdr3_aa: CASSIKTGVPTEAFF; cdr3_nt: TGTGCCAGTAGTATTAAGACCGGAGTCCCGACGGAAGCTTTCTTT
j_call: TRBJ2-7; d_call: .; clone_size: .; v_call: TRBV5-1; cdr3_aa: CASSLGNRYEQYF; cdr3_nt: TGCGCCAGCAGCTTGGGGAATAGGTACGAGCAGTACTTC
j_call: TRBJ1-1; d_call: TRBD1; clone_size: .; v_call: TRBV5-8; cdr3_aa: CASSSLTRTGNTEAFF; cdr3_nt: TGTGCCAGCAGCTCGCTTACCCGGACAGGGAACACTGAAGCTTTCTTT
j_call: TRBJ2-3; d_call: TRBD1; clone_size: once; v_call: TRBV7-3; cdr3_aa: CASSFTGGADTQYF; cdr3_nt: TGTGCCAGCAGCTTCACAGGGGGCGCAGATACGCAGTATTTT
j_call: TRBJ2-1; d_call: TRBD2; clone_size: .; v_call: TRBV29-1; cdr3_aa: CSVETSGLYNEQFF; cdr3_nt: TGCAGCGTTGAAACTAGCGGGCTGTACAATGAGCAGTTCTTC
j_call: TRBJ2-1; d_call: .; clone_size: .; v_call: TRBV7-6; cdr3_aa: CASSLLGFYNEQFF; cdr3_nt: TGTGCCAGCAGCTTATTAGGTTTTTACAATGAGCAGTTCTTC
j_call: TRBJ2-1; d_call: .; clone_size: .; v_call: TRBV7-9; cdr3_aa: CASSPFLGVHEQFF; cdr3_nt: TGTGCCAGCAGCCCCTTCTTAGGGGTCCATGAGCAGTTCTTC
j_call: TRBJ2-3; d_call: .; clone_size: .; v_call: TRBV19; cdr3_aa: CASSITDTQYF; cdr3_nt: TGTGCCAGTAGTATCACAGATACGCAGTATTTT
j_call: TRBJ2-2; d_call: .; clone_size: .; v_call: TRBV27; cdr3_aa: CASRLENTGELFF; cdr3_nt: TGTGCCAGCAGGTTAGAGAACACCGGGGAGCTGTTTTTT
j_call: TRBJ2-1; d_call: TRBD1; clone_size: .; v_call: TRBV7-6; cdr3_aa: CASSFGTGSFYEQFF; cdr3_nt: TGTGCCAGCAGCTTTGGGACAGGGTCCTTCTATGAGCAGTTCTTC
j_call: TRBJ1-1; d_call: TRBD1; clone_size: once; v_call: TRBV29-1; cdr3_aa: CSVRTGGEYMNTEAFF; cdr3_nt: TGCAGCGTCCGGACAGGGGGCGAGTACATGAACACTGAAGCTTTCTTT
j_call: TRBJ2-3; d_call: TRBD2; clone_size: .; v_call: TRBV6-6; cdr3_aa: CASPEREICTDTQYF; cdr3_nt: TGTGCCTCCCCCGAGCGGGAGATCTGCACAGATACGCAGTATTTT
j_call: TRBJ2-7; d_call: .; clone_size: .; v_call: TRBV28; cdr3_aa: CASSYSREQYF; cdr3_nt: TGTGCCAGCAGTTACTCTCGCGAGCAGTACTTC
j_call: TRBJ2-7; d_call: .; clone_size: .; v_call: TRBV7-6; cdr3_aa: CASSLGGFNEQYF; cdr3_nt: TGTGCCAGCAGCTTAGGAGGGTTCAACGAGCAGTACTTC
j_call: TRBJ2-5; d_call: TRBD2; clone_size: .; v_call: TRBV9; cdr3_aa: CASSLNEGTSGQETQYF; cdr3_nt: TGTGCCAGCAGCTTGAATGAAGGGACTAGCGGCCAAGAGACCCAGTACTTC
j_call: TRBJ1-1; d_call: TRBD1; clone_size: .; v_call: TRBV7-9; cdr3_aa: CASSAHRGVEAEAFF; cdr3_nt: TGTGCCAGCAGCGCACACAGGGGAGTAGAGGCTGAAGCTTTCTTT